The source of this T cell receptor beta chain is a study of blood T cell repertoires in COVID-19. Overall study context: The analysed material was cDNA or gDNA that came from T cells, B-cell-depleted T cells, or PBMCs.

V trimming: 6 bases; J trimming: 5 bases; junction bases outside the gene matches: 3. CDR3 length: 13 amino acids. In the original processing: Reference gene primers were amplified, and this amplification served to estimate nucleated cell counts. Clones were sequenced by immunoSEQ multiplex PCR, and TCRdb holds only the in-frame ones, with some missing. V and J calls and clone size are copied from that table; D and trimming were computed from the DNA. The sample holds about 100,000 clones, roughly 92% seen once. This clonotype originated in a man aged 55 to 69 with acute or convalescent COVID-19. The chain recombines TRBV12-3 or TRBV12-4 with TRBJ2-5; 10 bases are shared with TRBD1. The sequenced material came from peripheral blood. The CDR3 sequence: CASSTTGGETQYF. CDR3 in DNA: TGTGCCAGCAGCACGACAGGGGGCGAGACCCAGTACTTC.